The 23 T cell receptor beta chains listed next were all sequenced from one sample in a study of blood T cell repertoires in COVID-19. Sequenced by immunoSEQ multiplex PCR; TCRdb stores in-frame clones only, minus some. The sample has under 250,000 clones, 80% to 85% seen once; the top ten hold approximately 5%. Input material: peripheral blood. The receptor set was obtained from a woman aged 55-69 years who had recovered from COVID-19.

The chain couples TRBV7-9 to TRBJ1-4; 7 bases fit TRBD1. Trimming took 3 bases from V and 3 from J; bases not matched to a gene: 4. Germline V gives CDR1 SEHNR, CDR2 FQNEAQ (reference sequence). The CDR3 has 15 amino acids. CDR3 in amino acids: CASSFRGQSNEKLFF. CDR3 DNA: TGTGCCAGCAGCTTTCGGGGACAGTCTAATGAAAAACTGTTTTTT.

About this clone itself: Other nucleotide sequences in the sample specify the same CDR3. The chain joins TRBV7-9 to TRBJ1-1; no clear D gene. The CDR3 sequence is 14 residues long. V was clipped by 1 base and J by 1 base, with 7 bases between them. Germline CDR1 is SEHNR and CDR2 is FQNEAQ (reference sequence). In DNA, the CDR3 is TGTGCCAGCAGCTTAGGGCAAACGAACACTGAAGCTTTCTTT. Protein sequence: CASSLGQTNTEAFF.

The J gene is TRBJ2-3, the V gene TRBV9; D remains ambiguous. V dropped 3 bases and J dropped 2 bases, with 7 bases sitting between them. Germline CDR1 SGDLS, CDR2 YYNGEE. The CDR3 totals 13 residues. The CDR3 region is CASSALYTDTQYF. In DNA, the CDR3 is TGTGCCAGCAGCGCACTCTACACAGATACGCAGTATTTT.

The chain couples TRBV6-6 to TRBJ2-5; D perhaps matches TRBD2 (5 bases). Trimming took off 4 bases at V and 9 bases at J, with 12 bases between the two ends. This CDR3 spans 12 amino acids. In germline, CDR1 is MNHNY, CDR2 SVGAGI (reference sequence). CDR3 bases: TGTGCCAGCAGTTCAACGGACTTTGCCCAGTACTTC. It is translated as CASSSTDFAQYF.

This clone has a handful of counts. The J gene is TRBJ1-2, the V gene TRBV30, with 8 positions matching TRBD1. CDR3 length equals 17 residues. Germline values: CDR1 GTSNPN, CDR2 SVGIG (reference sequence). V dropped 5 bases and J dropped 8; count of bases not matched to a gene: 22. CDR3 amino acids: CAWVEGNSGGLLKGYTF. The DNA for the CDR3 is TGTGCCTGGGTAGAGGGGAATTCAGGGGGCCTACTCAAGGGCTACACCTTC.

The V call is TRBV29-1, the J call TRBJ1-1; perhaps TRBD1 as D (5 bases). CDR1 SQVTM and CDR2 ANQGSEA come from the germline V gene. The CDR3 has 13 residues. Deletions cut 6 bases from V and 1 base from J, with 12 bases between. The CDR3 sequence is CSVRGGTNTEAFF. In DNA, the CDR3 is TGCAGCGTCCGTGGGGGGACGAACACTGAAGCTTTCTTT. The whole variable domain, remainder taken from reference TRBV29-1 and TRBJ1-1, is SAVISQKPSRDICQRGTSLTIQCQVDSQVTMMFWYRQQPGQSLTLIATANQGSEATYESGFVIDKFPISRPNLTFSTLTVSNMSPEDSSIYLCSVRGGTNTEAFFGQGTRLTVV.

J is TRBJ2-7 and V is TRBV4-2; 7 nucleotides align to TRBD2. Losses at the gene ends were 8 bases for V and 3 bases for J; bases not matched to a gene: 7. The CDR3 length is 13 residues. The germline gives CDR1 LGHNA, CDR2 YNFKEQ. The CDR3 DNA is TGTGCCAGCCAGCGGGGTAACGGCTACGAGCAGTACTTC. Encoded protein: CASQRGNGYEQYF.

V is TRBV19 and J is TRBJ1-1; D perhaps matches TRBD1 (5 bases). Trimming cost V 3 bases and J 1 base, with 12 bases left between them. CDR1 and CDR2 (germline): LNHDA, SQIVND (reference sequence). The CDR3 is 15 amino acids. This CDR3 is CASSISGGGNTEAFF. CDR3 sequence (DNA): TGTGCCAGTAGTATCTCCGGGGGGGGGAACACTGAAGCTTTCTTT.

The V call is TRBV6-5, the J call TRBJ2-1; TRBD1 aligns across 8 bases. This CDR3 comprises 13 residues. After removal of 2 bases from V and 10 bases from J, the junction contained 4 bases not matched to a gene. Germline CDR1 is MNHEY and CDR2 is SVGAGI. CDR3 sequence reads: CASSYDRGREQFF. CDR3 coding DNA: TGTGCCAGCAGTTACGACAGGGGCCGGGAGCAGTTCTTC.

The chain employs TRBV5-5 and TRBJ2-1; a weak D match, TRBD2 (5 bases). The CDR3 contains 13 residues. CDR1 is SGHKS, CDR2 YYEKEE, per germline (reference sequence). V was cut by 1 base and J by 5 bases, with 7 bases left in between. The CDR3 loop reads CASSLSGNNEQFF. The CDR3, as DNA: TGTGCCAGCAGCTTGTCCGGGAACAATGAGCAGTTCTTC.

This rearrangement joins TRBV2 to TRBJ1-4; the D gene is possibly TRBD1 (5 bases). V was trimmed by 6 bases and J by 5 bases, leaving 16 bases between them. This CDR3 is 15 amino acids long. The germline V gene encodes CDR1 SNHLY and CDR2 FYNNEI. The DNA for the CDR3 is TGTGCCAGCAGCGACGCACGGGGGGTAAATGAAAAACTGTTTTTT. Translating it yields CASSDARGVNEKLFF.

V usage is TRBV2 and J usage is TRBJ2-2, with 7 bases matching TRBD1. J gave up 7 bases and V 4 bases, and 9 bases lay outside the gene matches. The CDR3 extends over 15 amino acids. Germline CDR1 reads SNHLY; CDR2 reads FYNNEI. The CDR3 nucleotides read TGTGCCAGCAGTGCTCAGACAGGGCTAGTCGGGGAGCTGTTTTTT. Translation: CASSAQTGLVGELFF.

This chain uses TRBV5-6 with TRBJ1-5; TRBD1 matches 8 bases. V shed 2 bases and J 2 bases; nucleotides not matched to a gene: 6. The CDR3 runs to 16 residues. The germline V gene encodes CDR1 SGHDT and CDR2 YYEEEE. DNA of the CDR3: TGTGCCAGCAGCTTAGGACAGGGATCGGGCAATCAGCCCCAGCATTTT. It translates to CASSLGQGSGNQPQHF.

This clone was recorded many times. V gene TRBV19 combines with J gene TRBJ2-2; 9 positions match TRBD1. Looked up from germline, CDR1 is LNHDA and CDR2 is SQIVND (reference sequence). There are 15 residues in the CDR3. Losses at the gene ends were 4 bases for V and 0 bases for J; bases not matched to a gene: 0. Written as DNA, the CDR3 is TGTGCCAGTAGTAGACAGGGGGCGAACACCGGGGAGCTGTTTTTT. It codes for CASSRQGANTGELFF. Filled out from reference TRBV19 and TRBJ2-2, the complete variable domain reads DGGITQSPKYLFRKEGQNVTLSCEQNLNHDAMYWYRQDPGQGLRLIYYSQIVNDFQKGDIAEGYSVSREKKESFPLTVTSAQKNPTAFYLCASSRQGANTGELFFGEGSRLTVL.

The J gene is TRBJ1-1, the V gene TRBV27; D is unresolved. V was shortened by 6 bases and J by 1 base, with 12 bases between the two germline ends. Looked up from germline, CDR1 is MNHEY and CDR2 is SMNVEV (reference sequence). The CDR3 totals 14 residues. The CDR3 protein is CASSLKPPNTEAFF. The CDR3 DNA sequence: TGTGCCAGCAGCCTTAAGCCCCCGAACACTGAAGCTTTCTTT.

As DNA, the CDR3 is TGTGCCAGCAGCTTAGAAGCGGGGCTTTACAATGAGCAGTTCTTC. It specifies CASSLEAGLYNEQFF. V and J are TRBV11-2 and TRBJ2-1; 7 nucleotides line up with TRBD2. Germline CDR1 and CDR2: SGHAT and FQNNGV. V was clipped by 0 bases and J by 4 bases; unmatched bases: 3. The CDR3 length is 15 residues.

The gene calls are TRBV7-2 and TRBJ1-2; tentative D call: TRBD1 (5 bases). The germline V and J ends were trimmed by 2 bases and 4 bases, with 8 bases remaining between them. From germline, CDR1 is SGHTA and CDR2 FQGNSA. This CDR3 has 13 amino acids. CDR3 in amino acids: CASSLQGLYGYTF. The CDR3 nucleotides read TGTGCCAGCAGCTTACAGGGCCTCTATGGCTACACCTTC.

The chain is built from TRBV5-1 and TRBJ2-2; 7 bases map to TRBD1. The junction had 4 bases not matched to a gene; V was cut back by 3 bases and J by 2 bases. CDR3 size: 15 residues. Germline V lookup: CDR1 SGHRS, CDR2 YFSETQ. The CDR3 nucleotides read TGCGCCAGCAGCTGGGGGACAGCTAACACCGGGGAGCTGTTTTTT. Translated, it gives CASSWGTANTGELFF.

CDR3 amino acids: CASSSLSGIGSYEQYF. The CDR3 coding sequence is TGTGCCAGCAGTTCGCTGTCGGGGATCGGCTCCTACGAGCAGTACTTC. The genes are TRBV6-5 and TRBJ2-7; a possible D gene is TRBD2 (5 bases). V was clipped by 4 bases and J by 0 bases, with 16 bases between them. The CDR3 covers 16 residues. Germline values: CDR1 MNHEY, CDR2 SVGAGI.

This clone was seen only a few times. The DNA of the CDR3 is TGTGCCAGCAGCTGGATGTCGGGGGGCACTGAAGCTTTCTTT. It specifies CASSWMSGGTEAFF. J is TRBJ1-1 and V is TRBV5-4; D is perhaps TRBD1 (5 bases). The CDR3 runs 14 residues. The germline V gene has CDR1 SGHNT and CDR2 YYREEE (reference sequence). V was clipped by 3 bases and J by 4 bases, with 13 bases between them.

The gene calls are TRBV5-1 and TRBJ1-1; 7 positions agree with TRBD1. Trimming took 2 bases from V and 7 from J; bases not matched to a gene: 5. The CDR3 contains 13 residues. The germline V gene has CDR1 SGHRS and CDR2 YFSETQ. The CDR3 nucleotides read TGCGCCAGCAGCTTCGACAGGGAGGTTGAAGCTTTCTTT. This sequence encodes CASSFDREVEAFF.

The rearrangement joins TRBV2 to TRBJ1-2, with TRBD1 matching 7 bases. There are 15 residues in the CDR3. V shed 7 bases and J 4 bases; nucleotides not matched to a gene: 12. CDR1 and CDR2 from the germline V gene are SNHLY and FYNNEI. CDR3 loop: CASTVEAGGAYGYTF. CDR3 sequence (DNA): TGTGCCAGCACGGTCGAGGCAGGGGGAGCCTATGGCTACACCTTC.

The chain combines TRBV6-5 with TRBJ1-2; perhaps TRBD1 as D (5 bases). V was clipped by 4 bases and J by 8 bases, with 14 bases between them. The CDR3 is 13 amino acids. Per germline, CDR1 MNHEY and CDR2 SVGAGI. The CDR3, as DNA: TGTGCCAGCAGTTCTACGCCCCCAGGGGGCTACACCTTC. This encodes CASSSTPPGGYTF.